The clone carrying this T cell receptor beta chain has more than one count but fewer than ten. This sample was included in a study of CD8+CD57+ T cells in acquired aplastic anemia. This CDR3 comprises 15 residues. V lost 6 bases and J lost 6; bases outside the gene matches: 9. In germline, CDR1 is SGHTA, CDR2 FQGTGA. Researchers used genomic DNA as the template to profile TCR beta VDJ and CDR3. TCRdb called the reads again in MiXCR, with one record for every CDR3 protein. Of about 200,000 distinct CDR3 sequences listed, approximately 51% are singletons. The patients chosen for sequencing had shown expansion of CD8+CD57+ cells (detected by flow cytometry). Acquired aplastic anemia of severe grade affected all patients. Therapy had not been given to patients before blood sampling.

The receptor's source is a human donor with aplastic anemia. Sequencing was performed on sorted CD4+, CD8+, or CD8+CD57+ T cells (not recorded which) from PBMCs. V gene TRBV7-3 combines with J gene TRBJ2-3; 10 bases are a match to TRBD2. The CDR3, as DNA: TGTGCCAGCAGTGATAGCGGGGGGAGGTCGGATACGCAGTATTTT. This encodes CASSDSGGRSDTQYF.